These T cell receptor beta chains were read from a single sample in a study of T cell repertoires in cytomegalovirus infection. A single record per CDR3 protein comes from TCRdb applying MiXCR to the reads. The table has hundreds of thousands of distinct CDR3 sequences, more than 20% seen once. Source material: CD8+ T cells from PBMCs. Receptor source: a human donor in good health (CMV status not recorded). Some clones in this sample may be carry-over from other donors' samples. Both conserved end residues are part of each CDR3. Each record gives: D gene, clone size, V gene, J gene, CDR3 DNA, CDR3 protein. A D gene is named only where the DNA matches it firmly. The size entry is marked missing in some rows and otherwise reads once, few, many or a size class.

.,many,TRBV7-9,TRBJ1-2,TGTGCCAGCAGTCAATCCGGGACACCCCGGGGCTACACCTTC,CASSQSGTPRGYTF
.,.,TRBV4-2,TRBJ1-2,TGTGCCAGCAGCCAAGAATCCAGGGATGGCTACACCTTC,CASSQESRDGYTF
.,few,TRBV20-1,TRBJ2-2,TGCAGTGCTAGTGATGTGGCGCAGGAGAACACCGGGGAGCTGTTTTTT,CSASDVAQENTGELFF
.,many,TRBV28,TRBJ1-5,TGTGCCAGCAGTTTCGAGCCGAGCAATCAGCCCCAGCATTTT,CASSFEPSNQPQHF
.,many,TRBV7-9,TRBJ2-7,TGTGCCAGCAGCTTGATAGCCAAGTCCTACGAGCAGTACTTC,CASSLIAKSYEQYF
TRBD1,.,TRBV7-9,TRBJ1-3,TGTGCCAGCAGCTTAAGGGGGCAGAACACCATATATTTT,CASSLRGQNTIYF
.,many,TRBV7-9,TRBJ2-1,TGTGCCACCTCCGAAGAGTTCAGGAATGAGCAGTTCTTC,CATSEEFRNEQFF
.,.,TRBV7-9,TRBJ2-7,TGTGCCAGCGAAGGACCTAGTTTCCACGAGCAGTACTTC,CASEGPSFHEQYF
.,few,TRBV20-1,TRBJ2-2,TGCAGGGGGGAGAGCAGGGTCTTAGGCAGGACCGGGGAGCTGTTTTTT,CRGESRVLGRTGELFF
.,few,TRBV7-2,TRBJ2-4,TGTGCCAGCAGCTTAGACAGGGTAATCGCGTCCAAAAACATTCAGTACTTC,CASSLDRVIASKNIQYF
.,.,TRBV7-9,TRBJ1-6,TGTGCCAGCAGCTTCCCGGGGGGGGCCGGATCACCCCTCCACTTT,CASSFPGGAGSPLHF
.,.,TRBV7-6,TRBJ2-7,TGTGCCAGCAGCTTAGAGGTACAGGGAGGTCGCGAGCAGTACTTC,CASSLEVQGGREQYF
.,few,TRBV6-6,TRBJ1-2,TGTGCCAGCAGTTACTCGGCGCCCCACTATGGCTACACCTTC,CASSYSAPHYGYTF
TRBD2,many,TRBV6-1,TRBJ2-3,TGTGCCAGCAGGAAGGAAATAGCGGGGGGCCTTAGCACAGATACGCAGTATTTT,CASRKEIAGGLSTDTQYF
.,.,TRBV6-2/TRBV6-3,TRBJ2-2,TGTGCCAGCAGTTACTCAGGGGAGGACACCGGGGAGCTGTTTTTT,CASSYSGEDTGELFF
.,few,TRBV6-5,TRBJ2-1,TGTGCCAGCAGTTACCAGGGCGGTGATCCCTACAATGAGCAGTTCTTC,CASSYQGGDPYNEQFF
.,many,TRBV7-2,TRBJ2-2,TGTGCCAGCAGCTCTACGGGACCTACGAACACCGGGGAGCTGTTTTTT,CASSSTGPTNTGELFF
TRBD1,many,TRBV7-8,TRBJ2-7,TGTGCCAGCAGCTTAGCTGGGACAGGGAATACCTACGAGCAGTACTTC,CASSLAGTGNTYEQYF
.,few,TRBV28,TRBJ1-6,TGTGCCAGCAGCCTTGTGGGCTTAAGCTCCTATAATTCACCCCTCCACTTT,CASSLVGLSSYNSPLHF
.,.,TRBV27,TRBJ2-6,TGTGCCAGCCGACAGGGCGGGGTACTCTCTGGGGCCAACGTCCTGACTTTC,CASRQGGVLSGANVLTF
.,.,TRBV2,TRBJ1-4,TGTGCCAGCAGTGGGATTTCCGGACAGCCCCGTAATGAAAAACTGTTTTTT,CASSGISGQPRNEKLFF
TRBD2,.,TRBV7-9,TRBJ2-7,TGTGCCAGCAGCGCTCTACTAGCGGGGGGATCCTTCTACGAGCAGTACTTC,CASSALLAGGSFYEQYF
.,.,TRBV28,TRBJ1-1,TGTGCCAGCACCTCGGACACGAACACTGAAGCTTTCTTT,CASTSDTNTEAFF
.,many,TRBV5-6,TRBJ2-7,TGTGCCAGCAGCTACCCCGACAGGAGCTCCTACGAGCAGTACTTC,CASSYPDRSSYEQYF
.,.,TRBV7-9,TRBJ2-5,TGTGCCAGCAGCGCAGACAGGGACTGGGAGACCCAGAACTTC,CASSADRDWETQNF
.,few,TRBV7-2,TRBJ2-2,TGTGCCAGCAGCTATGTAACTGGAACCGGGGAGCTGTTTTTT,CASSYVTGTGELFF
TRBD1,.,TRBV29-1,TRBJ2-1,TGCAGCGTTGGCCTTGGACAGGAGGACAATGAGCAGTTCTTC,CSVGLGQEDNEQFF
.,many,TRBV12-5,TRBJ2-6,TGTGCTAGTGGGTGGGATGAGGGGAAAGGGGCCAACGTCCTGACTTTC,CASGWDEGKGANVLTF
TRBD1,.,TRBV5-5,TRBJ2-6,TGTGCCAGCAGCTTGACGGGGACAGTGATCTCTGGGGCCAACGTCCTGACTTTC,CASSLTGTVISGANVLTF
TRBD1,medium-sized,TRBV7-2,TRBJ1-1,TGTGCCAGCAGCCCTTGGACAGGGTTTGTGAACACTGAAGCTTTCTTT,CASSPWTGFVNTEAFF
.,.,TRBV6-6,TRBJ2-3,TGTGCCAGCAGTTACAATCCAGGGGGGGATACGCAGTATTTT,CASSYNPGGDTQYF
.,.,TRBV6-2/TRBV6-3,TRBJ1-5,TGTGCCAGCAGTACCGACAGCAGCAATCAGCCCCAGCATTTT,CASSTDSSNQPQHF
TRBD1,.,TRBV20-1,TRBJ2-1,TGCAGTGCTAGGGGACAGGGGGCGAATAATGAGCAGTTCTTC,CSARGQGANNEQFF
TRBD1,.,TRBV7-8,TRBJ1-2,TGTGCCAGCAGCCCTAAACAGGGGGCGGATGGCTACACCTTC,CASSPKQGADGYTF
.,.,TRBV7-9,TRBJ1-2,TGTGCCAGCAACTTTGACAGAGATGGCTACACCTTC,CASNFDRDGYTF
.,few,TRBV6-2/TRBV6-3,TRBJ2-3,TGTGCCAGCAGTTCCCAACTTCAGACAGATACGCAGTATTTT,CASSSQLQTDTQYF
.,.,TRBV29-1,TRBJ1-2,TGCAGCGCCTACATCGCTGGGGGGCAGACTAACTATGGCTACACCTTC,CSAYIAGGQTNYGYTF
.,few,TRBV14,TRBJ1-1,TGTGCCAGCAGCCCTCACAGGAGTATGAACACTGAAGCTTTCTTT,CASSPHRSMNTEAFF